Only one count was recorded for the clone carrying this T cell receptor beta chain. The sample comes from a study of blood T cell repertoires in COVID-19. Across the study: Researchers got acute and convalescent COVID-19 samples from the United States, Italy and Spain. T cells, B-cell-depleted T cells, or PBMCs supplied cDNA or gDNA.

Germline CDR1 reads LNHDA; CDR2 reads SQIVND (reference sequence). V was cut by 3 bases and J by 6 bases, with 14 bases left in between. The CDR3 consists of 14 residues. How the authors handled the data: Amplifying reference gene primers gave estimates of nucleated cell counts. The data were produced by immunoSEQ multiplex PCR, yet TCRdb's version contains in-frame clones alone and is incomplete. V and J calls and clone size come straight from that table; D and trimming were deduced from the DNA. The sample has 200,000 to 250,000 clones; about 85% are singletons. This sequence joins TRBV19 and TRBJ1-1; TRBD1 might be the D (5 bases). The receptor was derived from an older man with acute or convalescent COVID-19. Sequencing was carried out using peripheral blood. The CDR3, as DNA: TGTGCCAGTAGTATGAGACAGACGGGCTCTGAAGCTTTCTTT. This sequence encodes CASSMRQTGSEAFF.